This TCR beta chain was identified during a study of response to subunit inactivated influenza vaccine. This clonotype occurred a few times. Antigen specificity is unknown. Germline trimming cut 0 bases from V and 4 bases from J; bases unmatched to any gene: 0. This CDR3 is 14 amino acids long. Germline assignment: CDR1 SGDLS and CDR2 YYNGEE. TCRdb re-derived calls from the RT-PCR reads in MiXCR, one entry per CDR3 protein. The repertoire has hundreds of thousands of distinct CDR3 sequences, 15% to 17% of them found once; the top ten carry 11%. Study-wide results and limits: Seasonal influenza vaccination, on each occasion, was suggested by the authors to recruit few new T cells.

The V gene is TRBV9, the J gene TRBJ2-2, with TRBD2 identical over 7 bases. The material was PBMCs from blood, obtained about 13 days after vaccination. The clonotype originates from a man in his fifties who received an inactivated influenza vaccine. The CDR3 is CASSVGGGTGELFF. DNA of the CDR3: TGTGCCAGCAGCGTAGGGGGGGGCACCGGGGAGCTGTTTTTT. Complete variable domain (other parts from reference TRBV9 and TRBJ2-2): DSGVTQTPKHLITATGQRVTLRCSPRSGDLSVYWYQQSLDQGLQFLIQYYNGEERAKGNILERFSAQQFPDLHSELNLSSLELGDSALYFCASSVGGGTGELFFGEGSRLTVL.